The 29 T cell receptor beta chains reported below all come from one sample, sequenced in a study of CD8+ T cells in alopecia areata. Extracted from the samples, RNA was reverse transcribed into cDNA to serve as the sequencing template. The table came from immunoSEQ multiplex PCR; TCRdb's copy has only in-frame clones and leaves some out. The sample lists around 34,000 clones; 45% to 60% were seen once. Sequencing used NKG2D-high CD8+ T cells sorted from blood. The source is a human donor with alopecia areata.

The gene calls are TRBV27 and TRBJ2-7; no clear D gene. The ends were cut back, 3 bases at V and 4 bases at J, with 10 bases in the middle. CDR3 length: 13 amino acids. Germline loops: CDR1 MNHEY, CDR2 SMNVEV (reference sequence). The CDR3 DNA follows: TGTGCCAGCAGTTTTGTAGGAGAGTACGAGCAGTACTTC. The encoded protein is CASSFVGEYEQYF.

This clone was seen only a few times. The chain has TRBV7-9 and TRBJ2-4; perhaps TRBD1 as D (5 bases). This CDR3 region has 17 residues. Germline CDR1 reads SEHNR; CDR2 reads FQNEAQ (reference sequence). Trimming stripped 1 base from V and 0 bases from J, with 13 bases between. The CDR3 reads CASSLGGADLAKNIQYF. The CDR3 region has the DNA TGTGCCAGCAGCTTAGGTGGGGCTGACTTAGCCAAAAACATTCAGTACTTC.

V is TRBV4-1 and J is TRBJ2-3; D unclear. In germline, CDR1 is MGHRA, CDR2 YSYEKL. Trimming shortened V by 1 base and J by 5 bases, and 10 bases separated the two germline ends. The CDR3 length is 14 residues. The CDR3 DNA reads as TGCGCCAGCAGCCAAGGAAGGGATGAAGATACGCAGTATTTT. Translation: CASSQGRDEDTQYF.

J is TRBJ2-3 and V is TRBV19; possibly TRBD1 for D (5 bases). CDR1 is LNHDA and CDR2 is SQIVND in the germline V gene (reference sequence). Trimming pared 5 bases from V and 4 bases from J, leaving 16 bases between. The CDR3 totals 15 residues. CDR3 protein: CASSLQTRGPDTQYF. The CDR3 DNA reads TGTGCCAGTAGTCTCCAAACAAGGGGCCCAGATACGCAGTATTTT.

This sequence joins TRBV30 and TRBJ2-5; D gene uncertain. The CDR3 is 16 residues long. Trimming removed 0 bases from V and 5 bases from J, with 19 bases in between. Germline V gives CDR1 GTSNPN, CDR2 SVGIG (reference sequence). The CDR3 nucleotides read TGTGCCTGGAGTGTACCCCCCCCCAGGATGGTGGAGACCCAGTACTTC. Residues: CAWSVPPPRMVETQYF.

About this clone: Other DNA sequences of this sample code for an identical CDR3. The CDR3 reads CASSHKNRLSRKTEAFF. The CDR3 coding sequence is TGTGCCAGCAGCCATAAGAACAGGCTATCTCGTAAGACTGAAGCTTTCTTT. V gene TRBV14 combines with J gene TRBJ1-1; D possibly corresponds to TRBD1 (5 bases). The CDR3 is made up of 17 amino acids. With 3 bases removed from V and 5 bases from J, the gap between germline ends came to 22 bases. Per the germline V gene, CDR1 is SGHDN and CDR2 is FVKESK.

The chain uses TRBV27 and TRBJ2-1; 11 bases are a match to TRBD2. With V trimmed by 5 bases and J by 6 bases, 15 bases remained unmatched. Germline loops: CDR1 MNHEY, CDR2 SMNVEV (reference sequence). The CDR3 extends over 18 amino acids. The CDR3 bases are TGTGCCAGCAGTATAAACCCTCTAGCGGGAGGAGGTAGCAATGAGCAGTTCTTC. Translation: CASSINPLAGGGSNEQFF.

The chain links TRBV7-6 to TRBJ2-5, with 9 nucleotides matching TRBD2. The V gene's germline CDR1 is SGHVS and CDR2 FNYEAQ. The CDR3 sequence is 15 residues long. Trimming removed 4 bases from V and 5 bases from J; junction bases left unmatched: 8. The CDR3 region has the DNA TGTGCCAGCAGCTCGGGACTAGCTGCCGAGGAGACCCAGTACTTC. This sequence encodes CASSSGLAAEETQYF.

Details on this clone: One junction end does not reproduce the germline sequence, and a read error may be involved. This sequence joins TRBV7-9 and TRBJ2-7, with 9 bases aligning to TRBD1. This CDR3 has 15 amino acids. The germline CDR1 and CDR2 sequences are SEHNR and FQNEAQ (reference sequence). The DNA for the CDR3 is TGCGCCAGCAGCCAACCGGGACAGGGCGTCTACGAGCAGTACTTC. This codes for CASSQPGQGVYEQYF.

The chain is built from TRBV27 and TRBJ2-7; 9 bases align to TRBD2. Trimming took 1 base from V and 6 from J; bases not matched to a gene: 4. Germline CDR1 MNHEY, CDR2 SMNVEV (reference sequence). This CDR3 contains 14 residues. Written as DNA, the CDR3 is TGTGCCAGCAGTTTATTAGCGGGAGCGGCCGAGCAGTACTTC. It encodes CASSLLAGAAEQYF.

The chain employs TRBV6-6 and TRBJ2-7, with TRBD1 matching over 8 bases. J gave up 5 bases and V 6 bases, and 6 bases lay outside the gene matches. This CDR3 is 13 amino acids long. Germline CDR1 is MNHNY and CDR2 is SVGAGI (reference sequence). The CDR3 DNA is TGTGCCAGCAGAATACAGGGGGGCCACGAGCAGTACTTC. As protein: CASRIQGGHEQYF.

The chain links TRBV29-1 to TRBJ1-2; the match to TRBD1 covers 10 bases. Germline V gives CDR1 SQVTM, CDR2 ANQGSEA. CDR3 length: 13 residues. With 5 bases clipped from V and 5 bases from J, the junction kept 5 bases outside the gene matches. The CDR3 nucleotides are TGCAGCGTTCCAGGACAGGGGGAATATGGCTACACCTTC. It translates to CSVPGQGEYGYTF. Looking up the rest from reference TRBV29-1 and TRBJ1-2 gives the full variable domain: SAVISQKPSRDICQRGTSLTIQCQVDSQVTMMFWYRQQPGQSLTLIATANQGSEATYESGFVIDKFPISRPNLTFSTLTVSNMSPEDSSIYLCSVPGQGEYGYTFGSGTRLTVV.

This chain joins TRBV6-1 and TRBJ2-2; D unresolved. Trimming removed 6 bases from V and 6 bases from J, with 8 bases in between. CDR3 length: 12 residues. Per the germline V gene, CDR1 is MNHNS and CDR2 is SASEGT. CDR3 residues: CASRELSGELFF. CDR3 DNA sequence: TGTGCCAGCAGGGAGTTATCCGGGGAGCTGTTTTTT.

J is TRBJ1-5 and V is TRBV6-6, with D unresolved. The V end was cut by 2 bases, the J end by 1 base, with 9 bases between. The germline V gene encodes CDR1 MNHNY and CDR2 SVGAGI (reference sequence). This CDR3 region has 15 residues. The CDR3 here is CASSYLRESNQPQHF. In nucleotides, the CDR3 is TGTGCCAGCAGTTACCTTAGGGAAAGCAATCAGCCCCAGCATTTT.

This chain connects TRBV19 to TRBJ2-7; 7 bases are shared with TRBD1. The V and J ends lost 5 bases and 9 bases, in that order; junction bases with no gene match: 10. Germline lookup yields CDR1 LNHDA and CDR2 SQIVND (reference sequence). The CDR3 totals 13 residues. This chain's CDR3 is CASSDTGASVQYF. CDR3 bases: TGTGCCAGTAGTGACACAGGGGCCTCGGTGCAGTACTTC.

V is TRBV12-5 and J is TRBJ2-1; unclear D gene. Germline CDR1 and CDR2: LGHNT and FRNRAP. The CDR3 loop spans 12 amino acids. The ends were cut back, 3 bases at V and 8 bases at J, with 8 bases in the middle. The CDR3 sequence: CASGFEVYEQFF. The CDR3 nucleotides read TGTGCTAGTGGTTTTGAAGTTTATGAGCAGTTCTTC.

This rearrangement joins TRBV4-1 to TRBJ2-7; D may correspond to TRBD1 or TRBD2 (5 bases each). This CDR3 contains 15 residues. With 3 bases removed from V and 3 bases from J, the gap between germline ends came to 15 bases. Germline V gene sequence: CDR1 MGHRA, CDR2 YSYEKL. CDR3 in DNA: TGCGCCAGCAGCCAGGTGGGGGTGGAAGGCTACGAGCAGTACTTC. Its protein product is CASSQVGVEGYEQYF.

This clone was detected a few times. This sequence joins TRBV7-2 and TRBJ1-4; 8 positions match TRBD1. Germline trimming cut 4 bases from V and 8 bases from J; bases unmatched to any gene: 9. Germline assignment: CDR1 SGHTA and CDR2 FQGNSA. The CDR3 has 15 amino acids. In nucleotides, the CDR3 is TGTGCCAGCAGCTCCCTGACAGGGGTACGAGAAAAACTGTTTTTT. This translates into CASSSLTGVREKLFF.

This chain links TRBV28 with TRBJ2-1; D may be TRBD2 (6 bases). The CDR3 is 17 residues long. Per germline, CDR1 MDHEN and CDR2 SYDVKM. V was pared by 6 bases and J by 4 bases, with 22 bases between. This CDR3 is CASSPYPRRVRYNEQFF. As DNA, the CDR3 is TGTGCCAGCAGCCCGTACCCCCGGAGGGTACGATACAATGAGCAGTTCTTC.

This clone was observed once. J is TRBJ2-7 and V is TRBV7-8; 12 bases agree with TRBD2. The CDR3 has 13 residues. The germline gives CDR1 SGHVS, CDR2 FQNEAQ. V dropped 4 bases and J dropped 7; count of bases not matched to a gene: 2. Here the CDR3 DNA reads TGTGCCAGCAGCTCCGGACTAGCGGGGGAGCAGTACTTC. Residues: CASSSGLAGEQYF.

A single count supports this clone. The chain combines TRBV6-5 with TRBJ1-6; D is ambiguous. The germline gives CDR1 MNHEY, CDR2 SVGAGI. This CDR3 is 16 amino acids long. The germline V and J ends were trimmed by 4 bases and 0 bases, with 10 bases remaining between them. CDR3 sequence (DNA): TGTGCCAGCAGTTCCTGGGTGGGCTCCTATAATTCACCCCTCCACTTT. Protein sequence: CASSSWVGSYNSPLHF.

This clone was seen more than once but under ten times. The chain links TRBV7-2 to TRBJ2-1; 10 nucleotides line up with TRBD2. The V gene's germline CDR1 is SGHTA and CDR2 FQGNSA. This CDR3 is built from 15 residues. Trimming at V came to 1 base and at J to 8 bases, leaving 5 bases not matched to a gene. The CDR3 loop reads CASSLVSLAGDEQFF. As DNA, the CDR3 is TGTGCCAGCAGCTTAGTCTCTCTAGCGGGGGATGAGCAGTTCTTC.

This chain links TRBV13 with TRBJ2-7, with no clear D. V dropped 5 bases and J dropped 4 bases, with 12 bases sitting between them. The CDR3 runs 13 residues. Per germline, CDR1 PRHDT and CDR2 FYEKMQ (reference sequence). CDR3 nucleotides: TGTGCCAGCAGCCCTAATTCCGGGTACGAGCAGTACTTC. Amino acid sequence: CASSPNSGYEQYF.

The chain couples TRBV4-3 to TRBJ1-1; no clear D gene. Per the germline V gene, CDR1 is LGHNA and CDR2 is YSLEER. The CDR3 is 13 residues long. V was trimmed by 7 bases and J by 0 bases, leaving 9 bases between them. The CDR3 protein is CASKAAMNTEAFF. In DNA form, the CDR3 reads TGCGCCAGCAAGGCAGCCATGAACACTGAAGCTTTCTTT.

J is TRBJ2-7 and V is TRBV7-9, with 12 bases aligning to TRBD1. Germline CDR1 SEHNR, CDR2 FQNEAQ (reference sequence). The CDR3 is 16 amino acids. V lost 5 bases, J lost 4 bases, and 9 bases stayed unmatched. CDR3 sequence: CASSPGQGATLYEQYF. The CDR3 DNA sequence: TGTGCCAGCAGCCCGGGACAGGGGGCCACCCTTTACGAGCAGTACTTC.

This clone was counted at least ten times. J is TRBJ2-1 and V is TRBV27, with D perhaps matching TRBD1 (5 bases). This CDR3 has 15 amino acids. Germline V gene lookup returns CDR1 MNHEY and CDR2 SMNVEV (reference sequence). The ends were cut back, 3 bases at V and 4 bases at J, with 13 bases in the middle. The CDR3 spells CASSLSTGFYNEQFF. CDR3 bases: TGTGCCAGCAGTTTGTCCACAGGATTTTACAATGAGCAGTTCTTC.

The chain employs TRBV4-1 and TRBJ2-7; D may be TRBD1 or TRBD2 (5 bases each). CDR3 size: 16 residues. The V end lost 4 bases, the J end lost 4 bases, and 20 bases lay between the germline ends. The germline V gene encodes CDR1 MGHRA and CDR2 YSYEKL. The CDR3 region has the DNA TGCGCCAGCAGCCCGGTACCCTCCGGGACGGCGTACGAGCAGTACTTC. Residues: CASSPVPSGTAYEQYF.

The chain is built from TRBV27 and TRBJ2-5; 7 bases are shared with TRBD2. With V trimmed by 2 bases and J by 5 bases, 8 bases remained unmatched. The CDR3 sequence is 15 residues long. CDR1 and CDR2 from the germline V gene are MNHEY and SMNVEV (reference sequence). The DNA for the CDR3 is TGTGCCAGCAGTTTACGTGGGAGGGCCGGCGAGACCCAGTACTTC. Residues: CASSLRGRAGETQYF.

The chain employs TRBV5-6 and TRBJ2-1, with 8 bases lining up with TRBD1. V trimming: 4 bases; J trimming: 12 bases; junction bases outside the gene matches: 15. CDR3 length equals 15 residues. Germline CDR1 and CDR2: SGHDT and YYEEEE. As DNA, the CDR3 is TGTGCCAGCAGCCAGGACCCGACAGGGGATTGGGGGCAGTTCTTC. This encodes CASSQDPTGDWGQFF.